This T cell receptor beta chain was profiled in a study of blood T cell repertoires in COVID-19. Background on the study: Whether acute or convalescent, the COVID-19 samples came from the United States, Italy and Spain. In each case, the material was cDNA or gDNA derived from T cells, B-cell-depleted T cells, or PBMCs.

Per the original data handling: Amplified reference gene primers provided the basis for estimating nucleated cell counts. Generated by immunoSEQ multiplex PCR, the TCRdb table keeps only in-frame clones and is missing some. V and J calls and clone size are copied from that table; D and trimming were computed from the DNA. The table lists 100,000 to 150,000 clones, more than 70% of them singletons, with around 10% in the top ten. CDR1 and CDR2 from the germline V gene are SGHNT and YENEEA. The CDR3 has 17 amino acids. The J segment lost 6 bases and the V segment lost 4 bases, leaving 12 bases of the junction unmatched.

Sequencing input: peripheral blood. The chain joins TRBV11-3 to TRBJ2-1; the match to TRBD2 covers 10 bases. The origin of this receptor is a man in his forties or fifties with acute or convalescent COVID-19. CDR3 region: CASSSGLLAGALNEQFF. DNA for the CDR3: TGTGCCAGCAGCTCCGGCCTCCTAGCGGGAGCCCTCAATGAGCAGTTCTTC.